These 3 T cell receptor beta chains originate from one sample sequenced in a study of blood T cell repertoires in COVID-19. Sequencing used immunoSEQ multiplex PCR; TCRdb keeps in-frame clones, though not all of them. The sample shows hundreds of thousands of clones, around 86% of them seen only once. The sample was peripheral blood. The source of these receptors is a man aged 70-80 years with acute or convalescent COVID-19.

The V call is TRBV5-4, the J call TRBJ1-1; D ambiguous. The CDR3 covers 13 residues. V was pared by 4 bases and J by 0 bases, with 7 bases between. The germline V gene encodes CDR1 SGHNT and CDR2 YYREEE (reference sequence). The CDR3 loop is CASSVHVNTEAFF. CDR3 bases: TGTGCCAGCAGCGTTCATGTGAACACTGAAGCTTTCTTT.

The chain joins TRBV3-1 (or the pseudogene TRBV3-2) to TRBJ1-5; no clear D. This CDR3 has 13 residues. Germline V gives CDR1 LGHDT, CDR2 YNNKEL (reference sequence). Trimming took 5 bases from V and 2 from J, leaving 7 bases between them. CDR3 loop: CASSSTGNQPQHF. DNA of the CDR3: TGTGCCAGCAGCTCTACAGGCAATCAGCCCCAGCATTTT.

This chain links TRBV30 with TRBJ2-1, with 9 positions matching TRBD2. The V gene's germline CDR1 is GTSNPN and CDR2 SVGIG (reference sequence). The CDR3 has 15 residues. Trimming removed 5 bases from V and 8 bases from J; junction bases left unmatched: 13. CDR3 region: CAWDPGTSLSDEQFF. The CDR3 DNA sequence: TGTGCCTGGGATCCCGGGACTAGCTTGAGCGATGAGCAGTTCTTC.